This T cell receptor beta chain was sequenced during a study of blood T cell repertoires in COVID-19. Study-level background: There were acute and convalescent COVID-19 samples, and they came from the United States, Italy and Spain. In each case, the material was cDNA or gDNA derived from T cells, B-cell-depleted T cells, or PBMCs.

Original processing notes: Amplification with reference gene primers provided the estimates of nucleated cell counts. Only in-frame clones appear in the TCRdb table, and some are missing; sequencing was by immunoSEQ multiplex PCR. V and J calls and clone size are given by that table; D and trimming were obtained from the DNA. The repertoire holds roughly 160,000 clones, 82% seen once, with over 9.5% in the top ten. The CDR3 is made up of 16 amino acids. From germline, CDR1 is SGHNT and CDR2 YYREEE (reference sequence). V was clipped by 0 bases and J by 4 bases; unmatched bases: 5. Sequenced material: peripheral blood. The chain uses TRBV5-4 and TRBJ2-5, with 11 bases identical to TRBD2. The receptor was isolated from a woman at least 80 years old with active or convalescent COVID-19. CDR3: CASSLVAGGLRETQYF. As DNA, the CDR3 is TGTGCCAGCAGCTTGGTAGCGGGAGGGCTCCGAGAGACCCAGTACTTC.